Listed below are T cell receptor beta chains from one sample, sequenced in a study of T-cell memory formation after mild COVID-19. TCRdb re-analysed the 5' RACE reads in MiXCR, keeping a single row per CDR3 protein. The data contain approximately 270,000 distinct CDR3 sequences, around 15% of them singletons. Sequencing was done on a sample of PBMCs or a T cell subset sorted from them (not recorded which). The origin of the receptors is a man between 18 and 35 years old who had mild COVID-19 (a few samples of this study predate the infection). Cell type and time point are not known. CDR3s include the opening cysteine and the closing phenylalanine or tryptophan. Fields, in order: J gene, clone size, V gene, D gene, CDR3 protein, CDR3 DNA. D genes are given only for firm matches. Rows may omit the clone size; those that give it use once, few, many or a size class.

J gene: TRBJ1-2
clone size: -
V gene: TRBV20-1
D gene: -
CDR3 protein: CSASGLGPGINYGYTF
CDR3 DNA: TGCAGTGCTAGCGGGCTTGGCCCGGGTATTAACTATGGCTACACCTTC

J gene: TRBJ1-1
clone size: -
V gene: TRBV13
D gene: -
CDR3 protein: CASSSGQGGWTEAFF
CDR3 DNA: TGTGCCAGCAGCTCCGGTCAGGGAGGATGGACTGAAGCTTTCTTT

J gene: TRBJ2-3
clone size: -
V gene: TRBV5-1
D gene: -
CDR3 protein: CASSLGVVNTQYF
CDR3 DNA: TGCGCCAGCAGCTTGGGGGTCGTCAACACGCAGTATTTT

J gene: TRBJ1-5
clone size: few
V gene: TRBV20-1
D gene: -
CDR3 protein: CSAMGRGYSNQPQHF
CDR3 DNA: TGCAGTGCCATGGGCAGGGGATATAGCAATCAGCCCCAGCATTTT

J gene: TRBJ2-1
clone size: many
V gene: TRBV15
D gene: -
CDR3 protein: CATSGDSSYNEQFF
CDR3 DNA: TGTGCCACCAGCGGGGACTCGTCCTACAATGAGCAGTTCTTC

J gene: TRBJ1-3
clone size: -
V gene: TRBV7-2
D gene: TRBD1
CDR3 protein: CASSLGRDSSGNTIYF
CDR3 DNA: TGTGCCAGCAGCTTAGGTCGGGACAGCTCTGGAAACACCATATATTTT

J gene: TRBJ1-5
clone size: few
V gene: TRBV6-2/TRBV6-3
D gene: -
CDR3 protein: CASSYGPAGANQPQHF
CDR3 DNA: TGTGCCAGCAGTTACGGCCCCGCGGGGGCGAATCAGCCCCAGCATTTT

J gene: TRBJ2-2
clone size: many
V gene: TRBV4-3
D gene: -
CDR3 protein: CASSQSASPRSPGELFF
CDR3 DNA: TGCGCCAGCAGCCAATCCGCCTCTCCGAGGTCCCCCGGGGAGCTGTTTTTT

J gene: TRBJ2-5
clone size: -
V gene: TRBV4-1
D gene: TRBD2
CDR3 protein: CASSQVGLAGGLAETQYF
CDR3 DNA: TGCGCCAGCAGCCAAGTAGGACTAGCGGGGGGCTTGGCAGAGACCCAGTACTTC

J gene: TRBJ1-2
clone size: few
V gene: TRBV12-3/TRBV12-4
D gene: -
CDR3 protein: CASSPQAGRGYGYTF
CDR3 DNA: TGTGCCAGCAGCCCCCAGGCAGGCCGGGGCTATGGCTACACCTTC

J gene: TRBJ2-3
clone size: few
V gene: TRBV11-3
D gene: TRBD2
CDR3 protein: CASSRGGQADTQYF
CDR3 DNA: TGTGCCAGCAGCCGGGGGGGCCAGGCAGATACGCAGTATTTT

J gene: TRBJ2-2
clone size: few
V gene: TRBV5-1
D gene: -
CDR3 protein: CASSLEVPGELFF
CDR3 DNA: TGCGCCAGCAGCTTGGAGGTTCCCGGGGAGCTGTTTTTT

J gene: TRBJ2-1
clone size: few
V gene: TRBV7-3
D gene: TRBD2
CDR3 protein: CASSPGGGRYNEQFF
CDR3 DNA: TGTGCCAGCAGCCCCGGGGGGGGTCGGTACAATGAGCAGTTCTTC

J gene: TRBJ2-2
clone size: many
V gene: TRBV6-5
D gene: -
CDR3 protein: CASSYGGENTGELFF
CDR3 DNA: TGTGCCAGCAGTTATGGCGGGGAGAACACCGGGGAGCTGTTTTTT

J gene: TRBJ2-5
clone size: -
V gene: TRBV3-1
D gene: TRBD2
CDR3 protein: CASSHASGETQYF
CDR3 DNA: TGTGCCAGCAGCCACGCTAGCGGAGAGACCCAGTACTTC

J gene: TRBJ1-4
clone size: few
V gene: TRBV7-2
D gene: -
CDR3 protein: CASSSYGAGRSNEKLFF
CDR3 DNA: TGTGCCAGCAGCTCCTACGGGGCAGGGAGGTCGAATGAAAAACTGTTTTTT

J gene: TRBJ1-1
clone size: once
V gene: TRBV18
D gene: -
CDR3 protein: CASSPPTRAEAFF
CDR3 DNA: TGTGCCAGCTCACCACCGACAAGGGCTGAAGCTTTCTTT

J gene: TRBJ2-7
clone size: many
V gene: TRBV18
D gene: -
CDR3 protein: CASSLSSAAPYEQYF
CDR3 DNA: TGTGCCAGCTCACTATCCTCGGCAGCACCCTACGAGCAGTACTTC

J gene: TRBJ1-2
clone size: -
V gene: TRBV28
D gene: TRBD1
CDR3 protein: CASSVDNRGLGYTF
CDR3 DNA: TGTGCCAGCAGTGTAGACAACAGGGGGCTCGGCTACACCTTC

J gene: TRBJ2-1
clone size: -
V gene: TRBV3-1
D gene: -
CDR3 protein: CASSQGPGGEQFF
CDR3 DNA: TGTGCCAGCAGCCAAGGTCCGGGGGGCGAGCAGTTCTTC

J gene: TRBJ2-3
clone size: few
V gene: TRBV4-1
D gene: -
CDR3 protein: CASSQEPGAPDADTQYF
CDR3 DNA: TGCGCCAGCAGCCAAGAGCCGGGGGCGCCGGACGCAGATACGCAGTATTTT

J gene: TRBJ2-1
clone size: -
V gene: TRBV6-5
D gene: TRBD2
CDR3 protein: CASRATSGGYNEQFF
CDR3 DNA: TGTGCCAGCAGGGCGACTAGCGGGGGGTACAATGAGCAGTTCTTC

J gene: TRBJ1-3
clone size: -
V gene: TRBV30
D gene: -
CDR3 protein: CAWSSGGGNTIYF
CDR3 DNA: TGTGCCTGGAGTTCCGGTGGTGGAAACACCATATATTTT

J gene: TRBJ2-5
clone size: -
V gene: TRBV7-2
D gene: -
CDR3 protein: CASSPGVSQETQYF
CDR3 DNA: TGTGCCAGCAGCCCCGGGGTTTCCCAAGAGACCCAGTACTTC

J gene: TRBJ1-2
clone size: -
V gene: TRBV6-5
D gene: TRBD1
CDR3 protein: CASSYGTGGYTF
CDR3 DNA: TGTGCCAGCAGTTACGGGACAGGCGGCTACACCTTC

J gene: TRBJ1-6
clone size: few
V gene: TRBV15
D gene: TRBD1
CDR3 protein: CATSRDRYNSPLHF
CDR3 DNA: TGTGCCACCAGCCGGGACAGGTATAATTCACCCCTCCACTTT

J gene: TRBJ1-5
clone size: few
V gene: TRBV5-8
D gene: -
CDR3 protein: CASSFDGIYSNQPQHF
CDR3 DNA: TGTGCCAGCAGCTTTGACGGGATTTATAGCAATCAGCCCCAGCATTTT

J gene: TRBJ1-6
clone size: many
V gene: TRBV6-2/TRBV6-3
D gene: -
CDR3 protein: CASSEGNSPLHF
CDR3 DNA: TGTGCCAGCAGCGAGGGGAATTCACCCCTCCACTTT

J gene: TRBJ2-6
clone size: few
V gene: TRBV5-1
D gene: -
CDR3 protein: CASSLGTGIPSGANVLTF
CDR3 DNA: TGCGCCAGCAGCTTGGGTACGGGTATCCCCTCTGGGGCCAACGTCCTGACTTTC

J gene: TRBJ2-7
clone size: many
V gene: TRBV7-2
D gene: TRBD1
CDR3 protein: CASSSTGNEQYF
CDR3 DNA: TGTGCCAGCAGCTCGACAGGGAACGAGCAGTACTTC

J gene: TRBJ2-1
clone size: few
V gene: TRBV20-1
D gene: TRBD1
CDR3 protein: CSALPGQGGFSSYNEQFF
CDR3 DNA: TGCAGTGCCCTGCCGGGACAGGGGGGATTTAGCTCCTACAATGAGCAGTTCTTC

J gene: TRBJ2-5
clone size: many
V gene: TRBV18
D gene: -
CDR3 protein: CASSPGVIETQYF
CDR3 DNA: TGTGCCAGCTCACCAGGGGTCATCGAGACCCAGTACTTC

J gene: TRBJ2-5
clone size: few
V gene: TRBV2
D gene: -
CDR3 protein: CASSEALGVGKETQYF
CDR3 DNA: TGTGCCAGCAGTGAAGCGCTTGGGGTAGGGAAGGAGACCCAGTACTTC

J gene: TRBJ2-7
clone size: few
V gene: TRBV4-2
D gene: TRBD2
CDR3 protein: CASSQDPAGVQYEQYF
CDR3 DNA: TGTGCCAGCAGCCAAGATCCGGCGGGGGTTCAGTACGAGCAGTACTTC

J gene: TRBJ2-2
clone size: -
V gene: TRBV19
D gene: -
CDR3 protein: CASSIDRIGTATNTGELFF
CDR3 DNA: TGTGCCAGTAGTATAGATCGGATAGGCACCGCGACGAACACCGGGGAGCTGTTTTTT

J gene: TRBJ2-5
clone size: few
V gene: TRBV6-2/TRBV6-3
D gene: -
CDR3 protein: CASEQGVPGGETQYF
CDR3 DNA: TGTGCCAGCGAGCAGGGCGTCCCAGGTGGGGAGACCCAGTACTTC

J gene: TRBJ2-3
clone size: few
V gene: TRBV27
D gene: TRBD1
CDR3 protein: CASSLEAGTGTDTQYF
CDR3 DNA: TGTGCCAGCAGTTTGGAAGCGGGGACAGGGACAGATACGCAGTATTTT

J gene: TRBJ2-1
clone size: many
V gene: TRBV12-3/TRBV12-4
D gene: TRBD2
CDR3 protein: CASSLRLAGSEGKQFF
CDR3 DNA: TGTGCCAGCAGTTTACGGCTAGCGGGGTCCGAGGGGAAGCAGTTCTTC

J gene: TRBJ2-5
clone size: few
V gene: TRBV20-1
D gene: -
CDR3 protein: CSVMGLETQYF
CDR3 DNA: TGCAGTGTAATGGGATTAGAGACCCAGTACTTC